This is a list of T cell receptor beta chains from one sample in a study of human T cells and chemical hapten exposure. TCRdb recomputed calls from the RACE reads with MiXCR, one row per CDR3 protein. The sample shows about 62,000 distinct CDR3 sequences, around 7% of them seen only once. This material consisted of whole blood, taken in connection with sensitization to the hapten diphenylcyclopropenone (DPC). Receptors were obtained from a woman aged 25-40 years with alopecia areata. Some clones in this sample may be carry-over from other donors' samples. Both conserved end residues are part of each CDR3. D genes are given only for firm matches. Clone size is not always given. Where it is, it says once, few, many or a class for expanded clones.

length	D	size	V	J	DNA	CDR3
16	.	few	TRBV12-3/TRBV12-4	TRBJ1-2	TGTGCCAGCAGTTTTGGTGTCGGGACGGCTATCTATGGCTACACCTTC	CASSFGVGTAIYGYTF
12	.	many	TRBV9	TRBJ1-1	TGTGCCAGCAGCCCTACAGATTCTGAAGCTTTCTTT	CASSPTDSEAFF
12	.	many	TRBV29-1	TRBJ1-1	TGCAGCGTTGGGACCCATGGGGGTGAAGCTTTCTTT	CSVGTHGGEAFF
15	TRBD2	many	TRBV6-1	TRBJ2-1	TGTGCCAGCAGCGAGGGACTAGCAGCATACAATGAGCAGTTCTTC	CASSEGLAAYNEQFF
13	TRBD2	many	TRBV20-1	TRBJ2-7	TGCAGTGCTAGCGGGGGGATTATTTACGAGCAGTACTTC	CSASGGIIYEQYF
13	.	.	TRBV7-8	TRBJ1-5	TGTGCCAGCAGGGCCGATAGCAATCAGCCCCAGCATTTT	CASRADSNQPQHF
17	TRBD2	many	TRBV7-2	TRBJ2-3	TGTGCCAGCAGCTTAGGGGTAGCGGGGGCGCTCCGGGGTACGCAGTATTTT	CASSLGVAGALRGTQYF
12	.	few	TRBV5-4	TRBJ2-3	TGTGCCAGCAGCTTGGAAGGCAGGGGGGAATATTTT	CASSLEGRGEYF
14	TRBD1	few	TRBV12-3/TRBV12-4	TRBJ1-5	TGTGCCAGCAGTCCGACAGGGGCGGGGCAGCCCCAGCATTTT	CASSPTGAGQPQHF
16	.	few	TRBV29-1	TRBJ2-6	TGCAGCGTAGTTTCGGCGGGCATCTCTGGGGCCAACGTCCTGACTTTC	CSVVSAGISGANVLTF